The rows below give T cell receptor beta chains drawn from one sample of a study of T-cell reconstitution after alpha-beta-depleted transplantation in children. From the PCR reads, TCRdb called clonotypes with MiXCR, one entry per CDR3 protein. The data show around 700,000 distinct CDR3 sequences, with 10% to 15% seen just once and 0.79% held by the top ten. The specimen was PBMCs, collected before TCRalphabeta/CD19-depleted stem cell transplant. These receptors all stem from a girl aged 2-10 years with congenital amegakaryocytic thrombocytopenia, due to receive a stem cell transplant. CDR3s include the opening cysteine and the closing phenylalanine or tryptophan. A D gene is named only where the DNA matches it firmly. The listing skips clone size in some rows; elsewhere it reads once, few, many or a size class.

cdr3_nt cdr3_aa j_call d_call clone_size v_call
TGTGCCAGTAGTGACGGTCGAGGGTCCTACGAGCAGTACTTC CASSDGRGSYEQYF TRBJ2-7 - few TRBV19
TGTGCCAGCAGCAGGACAGGGAACGAGCAGTCCTTC CASSRTGNEQSF TRBJ2-7 TRBD1 - TRBV6-5
TGTGCCAGCAGCTTAGGAAGTCTTTGGGAGACCCAGTACTTC CASSLGSLWETQYF TRBJ2-5 - many TRBV7-2
TGTGCCTGGACGGGCGGGACTAGCGGGAGACTATCGCAGTTCTTC CAWTGGTSGRLSQFF TRBJ2-1 TRBD2 few TRBV30
TGCAGTGCTAGCGAGGACAGGTACGGCAATCAGCCCCAGCATTTT CSASEDRYGNQPQHF TRBJ1-5 TRBD1 few TRBV20-1
TGCGCCAGCAGCTTGGCCCTGGGGACCTACGAGCAGTACTTC CASSLALGTYEQYF TRBJ2-7 - - TRBV5-1
TGCAGTGCTAGCCAGAACTCCTACGAGCAGTACTTC CSASQNSYEQYF TRBJ2-7 - few TRBV20-1
TGTGCCAGCAGCTTAGCTGCGGCGATCCGGAATGAGCAACTCTTC CASSLAAAIRNEQLF TRBJ2-1 - - TRBV7-8
TGCAGTGCAAGCGGGAGTTTCTCAGAGACCCAGTACTTC CSASGSFSETQYF TRBJ2-5 TRBD2 - TRBV20-1
TGTGCCAGCAGCTCCGCTCGGGGACTAGTTTACTCCTACGAGCAGTACTTC CASSSARGLVYSYEQYF TRBJ2-7 TRBD2 - TRBV7-9
TGCAGTGCTAACGGGGACAGGGGGGATCAGCCCCAGCATTTT CSANGDRGDQPQHF TRBJ1-5 TRBD1 - TRBV20-1
TGCAGTGCTAGAATAAGGACTAGCGGCACCTACGAGCAGTACTTC CSARIRTSGTYEQYF TRBJ2-7 TRBD2 once TRBV20-1
TGTGCCAGCAGTTTAGGCTGGCTCGGGGAGCTGTTTTTT CASSLGWLGELFF TRBJ2-2 - many TRBV12-3/TRBV12-4
TGCGCCAGCAGTGAGAAGGGCGAAGAGACCCAGTACTTC CASSEKGEETQYF TRBJ2-5 - - TRBV10-1
TGCAGTGCTAGTGTCTCTAGCGGGAGCACAGATACGCAGTATTTT CSASVSSGSTDTQYF TRBJ2-3 TRBD2 many TRBV20-1
TGCGCCAGCAGCTTGGGGACTAGCGGGAGGGCCCGGTCCTACAATGAGCAGTTCTTC CASSLGTSGRARSYNEQFF TRBJ2-1 TRBD2 - TRBV5-1
TGTGCCATCAGTATCGGACTAGCGGGCAATGAGCAGTTCTTC CAISIGLAGNEQFF TRBJ2-1 TRBD2 many TRBV10-3
TGCAGTGCTAGTGGGCGTAGAGAGACCCAGTACTTC CSASGRRETQYF TRBJ2-5 - many TRBV20-1
TGCAGTGCTCGGGGTCAGTATGCCGGCGAGCAGTACTTC CSARGQYAGEQYF TRBJ2-7 - many TRBV20-1
TGCAGCGGGAAACCGGGACAGGGGGCCTACGAGCAGTACTTC CSGKPGQGAYEQYF TRBJ2-7 TRBD1 many TRBV29-1
TGCAGTGCTAGAACGCTGACAGGTCCCCAGGAGACCCAGTACTTC CSARTLTGPQETQYF TRBJ2-5 - few TRBV20-1
TGTGCCAGCAGCCTCACTTCTGATTATGGCTACACCTTC CASSLTSDYGYTF TRBJ1-2 - few TRBV7-2
TGCAGCGTTGATGGAAGCGGGATACTAGATACGCAGTATTTT CSVDGSGILDTQYF TRBJ2-3 TRBD2 few TRBV29-1
TGCAGTGCGCCCCAAGACACCTCCTACAATGAGCAGTTCTTC CSAPQDTSYNEQFF TRBJ2-1 - - TRBV20-1
TGTGCCGGGGGGGACAGGGCAAACTATGGCTACACCTTC CAGGDRANYGYTF TRBJ1-2 TRBD1 few TRBV10-3
TGCGCCAGCAGCTTGGACACCTCAACTTATGGCTACACCTTC CASSLDTSTYGYTF TRBJ1-2 - many TRBV5-1
TGCAGCGTTGAAGGAGCGACCGATGAGCAGTTCTTC CSVEGATDEQFF TRBJ2-1 - many TRBV29-1
TGCAGTGCTAGATCTAGCGGGAGTATTGAGACCCAGTACTTC CSARSSGSIETQYF TRBJ2-5 TRBD2 many TRBV20-1
TGCAGCGTTGAACAGGGTGGAAACACCATATATTTT CSVEQGGNTIYF TRBJ1-3 - many TRBV29-1
TGTGCCACCAACATAGCGGGAGGGCCCTGGGAGCAGTTCTTC CATNIAGGPWEQFF TRBJ2-1 TRBD2 many TRBV15
TGTGCCTGGAGTGTAGATTCGGGGTTAGGGAACACCATATATTTT CAWSVDSGLGNTIYF TRBJ1-3 - - TRBV30
TGTGCCAGCTCACCGGTCAACCTTCTAGCGGAAACCGGGGAGCTGTTTTTT CASSPVNLLAETGELFF TRBJ2-2 TRBD2 - TRBV18
TGCGCCAGCAGCCGAAAAGAGGATAGCAATCAGCCCCAGCATTTT CASSRKEDSNQPQHF TRBJ1-5 - - TRBV4-1